This T cell receptor (beta chain) stems from a study of T cells in localized non-small cell lung cancer. The CDR3 is 15 residues long. The germline gives CDR1 SGHNT, CDR2 YENEEA. TCRdb's copy holds only in-frame clones and misses some; the assay was immunoSEQ multiplex PCR. The sample shows around 70,000 clones, 86% of them seen only once. A word on this clone: Its antigen is unidentified. The junction shows a germline mismatch at one end, possibly a read error.

Study conclusions and caveats: In adjacent lung appeared a median roughly 56 of the top 100 tumor clones. Heterogeneity cannot be ruled out, as sequencing used one tumor region only.

This specimen consisted of peripheral blood, obtained before any cancer treatment. The chain joins TRBV11-3 to TRBJ2-1, with no clear D. This TCR came from a male donor at least 60 years old with stage III squamous cell lung carcinoma. The CDR3 loop is CASSLDPQSYYEQFF. CDR3 nucleotide sequence: TGTGCCAGCAGCTTAGATCCCCAAAGCTACTATGAGCAGTTCTTC.